The clone carrying this T cell receptor beta chain occurred once. The data were obtained in a study of blood T cell repertoires in COVID-19. Study in general: COVID-19 samples from acute and convalescent phases originated in the United States, Italy and Spain. In each case, the material was cDNA or gDNA derived from T cells, B-cell-depleted T cells, or PBMCs.

Original handling: Amplification of reference gene primers provided the estimated nucleated cell counts. Here immunoSEQ multiplex PCR was the method, and the copy in TCRdb shows in-frame clones only, minus some. V, J and clone size are those of that table, while D and trimming were read from the DNA. The top ten hold around 5% of the sample, which has tens of thousands of clones, approximately 90% seen once. This CDR3 has 11 residues. Deletions cut 6 bases from V and 4 bases from J, with 7 bases between. The sequenced sample consisted of peripheral blood. The chain joins TRBV12-3 or TRBV12-4 to TRBJ2-7; D is possibly TRBD2 (5 bases). The receptor was derived from a human donor in a cohort sampled during active COVID-19. This CDR3 reads CASSRGYEQYF. The CDR3 nucleotides are TGTGCCAGCAGCCGCGGGTACGAGCAGTACTTC.